This T cell receptor beta chain appears in the sequencing data of a study of blood T cell repertoires in COVID-19. As for the study in general: The samples span acute and convalescent COVID-19 from the United States, Italy and Spain. T cells, B-cell-depleted T cells, or PBMCs supplied cDNA or gDNA.

Authors' processing steps: Using reference gene primer amplification, nucleated cell counts were estimated. Repertoires were generated with immunoSEQ multiplex PCR, while TCRdb's copy carries only in-frame clones and drops some. V, J and clone size are those of that table, while D and trimming were read from the DNA. The table shows over 200,000 clones, with about 88% occurring only once. This clone was detected once. The specimen was peripheral blood. This clonotype was obtained from a man between 60 and 70 years old who had recovered from COVID-19.

Written as DNA, the CDR3 is TGTGCCAGCAGTTGGGACTCTAAGTCAGACGGCTACACCTTC. Its protein product is CASSWDSKSDGYTF. This sequence joins TRBV2 and TRBJ1-2; possibly TRBD1 for D (5 bases). The V and J ends lost 5 bases and 8 bases respectively, with 18 bases between them. Germline V gene lookup returns CDR1 SNHLY and CDR2 FYNNEI. The CDR3 length is 14 residues.